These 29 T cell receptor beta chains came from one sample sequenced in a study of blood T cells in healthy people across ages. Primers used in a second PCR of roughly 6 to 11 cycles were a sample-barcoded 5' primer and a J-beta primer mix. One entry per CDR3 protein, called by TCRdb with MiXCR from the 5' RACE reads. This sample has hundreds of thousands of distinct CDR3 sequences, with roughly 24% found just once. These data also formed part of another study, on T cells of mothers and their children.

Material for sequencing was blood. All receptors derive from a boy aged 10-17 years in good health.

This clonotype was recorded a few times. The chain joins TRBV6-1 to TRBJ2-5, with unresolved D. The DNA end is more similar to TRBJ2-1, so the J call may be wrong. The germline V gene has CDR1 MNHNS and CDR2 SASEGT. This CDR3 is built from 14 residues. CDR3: CASSEVRMVVEQFF. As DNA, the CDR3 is TGTGCCAGCAGTGAAGTGAGGATGGTAGTTGAGCAGTTCTTC.

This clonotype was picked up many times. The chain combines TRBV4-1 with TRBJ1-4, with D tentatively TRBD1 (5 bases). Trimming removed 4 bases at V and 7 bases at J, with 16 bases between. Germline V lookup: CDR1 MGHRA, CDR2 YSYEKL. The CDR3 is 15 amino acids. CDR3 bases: TGCGCCAGCAGCCGTAACCAGGGTAACGGTGAAAAACTGTTTTTT. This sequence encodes CASSRNQGNGEKLFF.

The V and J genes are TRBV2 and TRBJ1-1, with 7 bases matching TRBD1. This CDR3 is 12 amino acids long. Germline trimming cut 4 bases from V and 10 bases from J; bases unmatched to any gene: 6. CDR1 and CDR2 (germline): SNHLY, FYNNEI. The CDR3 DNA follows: TGTGCCAGCAGTGTTGGGGCAGGGGGAGCTTTCTTT. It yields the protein CASSVGAGGAFF.

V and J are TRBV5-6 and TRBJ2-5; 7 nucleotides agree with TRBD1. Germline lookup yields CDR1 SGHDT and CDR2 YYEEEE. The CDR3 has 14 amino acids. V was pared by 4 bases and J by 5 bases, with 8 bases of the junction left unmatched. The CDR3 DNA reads TGTGCCAGCAGCCTTCGACAGGGAGAGGAGACCCAGTACTTC. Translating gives CASSLRQGEETQYF.

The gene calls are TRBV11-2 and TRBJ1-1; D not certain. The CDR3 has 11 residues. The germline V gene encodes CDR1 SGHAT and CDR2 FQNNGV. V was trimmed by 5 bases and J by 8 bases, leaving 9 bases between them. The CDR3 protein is CASSLLEEAFF. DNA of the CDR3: TGTGCCAGCAGCCTGCTAGAAGAAGCTTTCTTT.

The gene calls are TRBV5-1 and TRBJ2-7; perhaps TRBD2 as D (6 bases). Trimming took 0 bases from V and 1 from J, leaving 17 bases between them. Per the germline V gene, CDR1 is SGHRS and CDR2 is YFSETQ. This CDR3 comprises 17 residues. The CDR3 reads CASSLAASAWDSYEQYF. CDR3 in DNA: TGCGCCAGCAGCTTGGCGGCTAGCGCATGGGATTCCTACGAGCAGTACTTC.

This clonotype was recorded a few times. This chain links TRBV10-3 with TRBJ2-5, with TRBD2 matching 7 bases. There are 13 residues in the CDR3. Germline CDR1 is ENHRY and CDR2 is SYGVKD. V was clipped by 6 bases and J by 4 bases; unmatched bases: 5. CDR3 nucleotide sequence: TGTGCCATCAGCCTTCCGGGGGGAGAGACCCAGTACTTC. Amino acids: CAISLPGGETQYF.

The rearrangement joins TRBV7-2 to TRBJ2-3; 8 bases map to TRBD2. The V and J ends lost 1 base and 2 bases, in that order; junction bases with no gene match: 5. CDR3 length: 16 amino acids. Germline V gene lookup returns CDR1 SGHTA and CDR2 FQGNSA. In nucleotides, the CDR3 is TGTGCCAGCAGCTTAGGAGCGGGGGCCTCCACAGATACGCAGTATTTT. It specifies CASSLGAGASTDTQYF. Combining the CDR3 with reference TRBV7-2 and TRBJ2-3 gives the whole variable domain GAGVSQSPSNKVTEKGKDVELRCDPISGHTALYWYRQSLGQGLEFLIYFQGNSAPDKSGLPSDRFSAERTGGSVSTLTIQRTQQEDSAVYLCASSLGAGASTDTQYFGPGTRLTVL.

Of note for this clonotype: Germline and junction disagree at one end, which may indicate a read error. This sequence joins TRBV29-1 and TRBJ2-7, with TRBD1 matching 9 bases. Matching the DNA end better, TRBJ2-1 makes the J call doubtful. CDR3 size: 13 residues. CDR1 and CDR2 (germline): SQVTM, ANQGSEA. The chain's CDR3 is CSAGQGSLNVQFF. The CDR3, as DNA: TGCAGCGCCGGACAGGGGTCCCTCAATGTGCAGTTCTTC.

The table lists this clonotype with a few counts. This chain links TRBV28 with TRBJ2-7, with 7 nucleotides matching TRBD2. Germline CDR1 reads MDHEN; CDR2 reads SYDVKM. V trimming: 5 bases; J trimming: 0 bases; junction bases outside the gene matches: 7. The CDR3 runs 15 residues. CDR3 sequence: CASSRPGGSSYEQYF. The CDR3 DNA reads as TGTGCCAGCAGTCGTCCGGGGGGTAGCTCCTACGAGCAGTACTTC.

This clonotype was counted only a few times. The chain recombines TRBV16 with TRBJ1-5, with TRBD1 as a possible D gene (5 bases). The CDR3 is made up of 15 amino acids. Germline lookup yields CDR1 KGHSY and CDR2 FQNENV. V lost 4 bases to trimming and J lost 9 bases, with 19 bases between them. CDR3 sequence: CASSPRGFTKRPQHF. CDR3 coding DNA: TGTGCCAGCAGCCCTAGGGGTTTCACCAAGAGGCCCCAGCATTTT. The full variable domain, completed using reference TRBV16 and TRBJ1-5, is GEEVAQTPKHLVRGEGQKAKLYCAPIKGHSYVFWYQQVLKNEFKFLISFQNENVFDETGMPKERFSAKCLPNSPCSLEIQATKLEDSAVYFCASSPRGFTKRPQHFGDGTRLSIL.

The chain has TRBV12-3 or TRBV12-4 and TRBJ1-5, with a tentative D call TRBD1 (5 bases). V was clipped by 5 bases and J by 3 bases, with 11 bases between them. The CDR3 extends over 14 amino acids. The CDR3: CASSPRGNNQPQHF. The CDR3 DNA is TGTGCCAGCAGTCCGCGGGGGAACAATCAGCCCCAGCATTTT.

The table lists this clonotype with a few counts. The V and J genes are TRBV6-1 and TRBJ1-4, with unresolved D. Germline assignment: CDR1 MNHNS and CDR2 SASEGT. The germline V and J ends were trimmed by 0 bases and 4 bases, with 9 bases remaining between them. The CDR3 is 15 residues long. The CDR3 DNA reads TGTGCCAGCAGTGAAGCGGTGGCAATTAATGAAAAACTGTTTTTT. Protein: CASSEAVAINEKLFF.

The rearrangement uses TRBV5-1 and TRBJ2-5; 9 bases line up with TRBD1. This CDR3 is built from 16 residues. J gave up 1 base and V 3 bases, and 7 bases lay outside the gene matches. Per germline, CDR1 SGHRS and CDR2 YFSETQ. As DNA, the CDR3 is TGCGCCAGCAGCTACCAGGACAGGGGAGGCCAAGAGACCCAGTACTTC. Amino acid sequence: CASSYQDRGGQETQYF.

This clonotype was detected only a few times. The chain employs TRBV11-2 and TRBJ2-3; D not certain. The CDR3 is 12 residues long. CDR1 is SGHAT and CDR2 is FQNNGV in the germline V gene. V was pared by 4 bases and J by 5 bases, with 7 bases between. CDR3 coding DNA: TGTGCCAGCAGCTCTTCGGAAGATACGCAGTATTTT. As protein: CASSSSEDTQYF.

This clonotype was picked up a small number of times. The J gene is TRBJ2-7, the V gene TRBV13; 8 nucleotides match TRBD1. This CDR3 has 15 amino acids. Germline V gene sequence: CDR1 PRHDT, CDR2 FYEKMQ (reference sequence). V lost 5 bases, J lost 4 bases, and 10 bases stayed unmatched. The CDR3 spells CASSHAGQGGYEQYF. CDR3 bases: TGTGCCAGCAGCCATGCCGGACAGGGTGGGTACGAGCAGTACTTC.

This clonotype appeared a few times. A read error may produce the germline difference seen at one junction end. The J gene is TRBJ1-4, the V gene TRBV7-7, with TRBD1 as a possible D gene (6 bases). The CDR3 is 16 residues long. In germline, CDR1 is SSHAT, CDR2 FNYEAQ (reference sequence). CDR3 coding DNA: TGTGCTAGCAGCTTAGGGGCGGGACATTCTAATGAAAAACTGTTTTTT. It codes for CASSLGAGHSNEKLFF.

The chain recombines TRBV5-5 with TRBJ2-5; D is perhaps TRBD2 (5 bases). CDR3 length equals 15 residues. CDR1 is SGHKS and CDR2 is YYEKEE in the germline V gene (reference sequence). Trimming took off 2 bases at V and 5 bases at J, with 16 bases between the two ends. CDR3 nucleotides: TGTGCCAGCAGCTTAGGAGGTGGCAGCTGGGAGACCCAGTACTTC. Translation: CASSLGGGSWETQYF.

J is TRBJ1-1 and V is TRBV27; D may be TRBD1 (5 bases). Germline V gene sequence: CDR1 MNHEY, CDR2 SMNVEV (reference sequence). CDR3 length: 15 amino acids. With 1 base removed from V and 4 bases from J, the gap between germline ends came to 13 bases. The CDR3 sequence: CASSLYASQGTEAFF. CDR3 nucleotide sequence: TGTGCCAGCAGTTTATATGCTTCCCAGGGCACTGAAGCTTTCTTT.

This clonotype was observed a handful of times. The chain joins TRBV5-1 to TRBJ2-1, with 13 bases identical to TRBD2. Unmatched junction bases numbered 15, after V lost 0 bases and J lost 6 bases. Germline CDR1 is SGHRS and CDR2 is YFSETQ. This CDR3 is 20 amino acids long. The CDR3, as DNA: TGCGCCAGCAGCTTGGTTGCAGGGGGCCCCGGACTAGCGGGGGCCAATGAGCAGTTCTTC. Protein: CASSLVAGGPGLAGANEQFF.

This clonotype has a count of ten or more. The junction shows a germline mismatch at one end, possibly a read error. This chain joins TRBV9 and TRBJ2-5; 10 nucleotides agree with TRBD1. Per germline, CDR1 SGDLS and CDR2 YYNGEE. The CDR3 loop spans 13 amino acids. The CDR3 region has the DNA TGCGCCAGCAGCGTGGACAGGGGGGAGACCCAGTACTTC. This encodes CASSVDRGETQYF.

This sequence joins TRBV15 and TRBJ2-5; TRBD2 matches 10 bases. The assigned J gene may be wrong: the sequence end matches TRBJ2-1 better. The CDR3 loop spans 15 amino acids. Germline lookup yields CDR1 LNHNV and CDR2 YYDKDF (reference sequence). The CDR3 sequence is CATSRDASGGGEQFF. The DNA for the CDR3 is TGTGCCACCAGCAGAGATGCTAGCGGGGGCGGTGAGCAGTTCTTC.

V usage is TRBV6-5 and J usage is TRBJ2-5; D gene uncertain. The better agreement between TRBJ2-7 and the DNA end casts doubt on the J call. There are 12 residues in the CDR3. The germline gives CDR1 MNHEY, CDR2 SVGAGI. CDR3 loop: CASSPGRHEQYF. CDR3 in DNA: TGTGCCAGCAGTCCCGGACGGCACGAGCAGTACTTC.

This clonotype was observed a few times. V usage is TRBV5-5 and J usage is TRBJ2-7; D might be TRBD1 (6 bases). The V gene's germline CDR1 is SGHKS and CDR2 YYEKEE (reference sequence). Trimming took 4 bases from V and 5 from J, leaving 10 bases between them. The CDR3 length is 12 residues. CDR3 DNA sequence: TGTGCCAGCAGCGTGCAGGGGAACGAGCAGTACTTC. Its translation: CASSVQGNEQYF.

CDR3 loop: CSARAQPGSYGYTF. The CDR3 DNA is TGCAGTGCTAGAGCGCAGCCAGGTTCCTATGGCTACACCTTC. The chain employs TRBV20-1 and TRBJ1-2; D is unclear. V was clipped by 1 base and J by 4 bases, with 13 bases between them. The CDR3 has 14 residues. Looked up from germline, CDR1 is DFQATT and CDR2 is SNEGSKA (reference sequence).

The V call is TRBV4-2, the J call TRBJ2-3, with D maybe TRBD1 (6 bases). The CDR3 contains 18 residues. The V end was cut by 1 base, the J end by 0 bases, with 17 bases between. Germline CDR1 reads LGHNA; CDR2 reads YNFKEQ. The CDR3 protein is CASSQATGTPLSTDTQYF. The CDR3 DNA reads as TGTGCCAGCAGCCAAGCCACCGGGACACCACTCAGCACAGATACGCAGTATTTT.

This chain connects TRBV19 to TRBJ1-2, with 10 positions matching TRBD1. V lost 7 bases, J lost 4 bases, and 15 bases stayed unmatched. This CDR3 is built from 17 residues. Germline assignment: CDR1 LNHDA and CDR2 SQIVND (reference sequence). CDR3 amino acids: CASIRGQGGNSLYGYTF. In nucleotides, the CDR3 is TGTGCCAGTATCCGAGGACAGGGGGGCAATTCACTCTATGGCTACACCTTC.

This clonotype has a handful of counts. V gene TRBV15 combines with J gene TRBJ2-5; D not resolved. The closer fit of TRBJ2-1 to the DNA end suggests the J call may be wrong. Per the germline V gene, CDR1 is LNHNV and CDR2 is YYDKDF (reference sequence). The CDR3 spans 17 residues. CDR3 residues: CATSGRRYTKGYNEQFF. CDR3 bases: TGTGCCACCAGCGGACGCCGGTACACCAAGGGCTACAATGAGCAGTTCTTC.

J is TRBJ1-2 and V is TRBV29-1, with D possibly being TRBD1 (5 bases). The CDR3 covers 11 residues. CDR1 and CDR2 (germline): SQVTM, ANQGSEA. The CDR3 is CIVEGYYGYTF. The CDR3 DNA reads TGCATCGTCGAGGGGTACTATGGCTACACCTTC.